The rows below give T cell receptor beta chains drawn from one sample of a study of shared clonotypes between healthy human individuals. Data came from immunoSEQ multiplex PCR; TCRdb stores just in-frame clones and leaves some out. Among hundreds of thousands of clones listed, about 96% were seen once. What was sequenced was naive CD8+ T cells sorted from blood. The receptors originated from a woman younger than 45 in good health. Both conserved end residues are part of each CDR3. Fields, in order: CDR3 protein, CDR3 DNA, V gene, D gene, clone size, J gene. D genes are given only for firm matches. Not all rows give a size; the values are once, few, many and, for expanded clones, a class.

CDR3: CASSLAGQGGPRSPLHF; DNA: TGTGCCAGCAGCTTAGCAGGCCAGGGTGGTCCGAGGTCACCCCTCCACTTT; V: TRBV13; D: NA; size: NA; J: TRBJ1-6
CDR3: CASSLRTSGRCEQYF; DNA: TGTGCCAGCAGCTTACGGACTAGCGGGAGATGCGAGCAGTACTTC; V: TRBV7-6; D: TRBD2; size: NA; J: TRBJ2-7
CDR3: CASSLGVAAEQFF; DNA: TGTGCCAGCAGTTTAGGGGTAGCGGCAGAGCAGTTCTTC; V: TRBV27; D: NA; size: NA; J: TRBJ2-1
CDR3: CASSEQGTTEAFF; DNA: TGTGCCAGCAGCGAACAGGGAACCACTGAAGCTTTCTTT; V: TRBV9; D: NA; size: NA; J: TRBJ1-1
CDR3: CASSGGTGHTQYF; DNA: TGTGCCAGCAGTGGGGGAACAGGGCATACGCAGTATTTT; V: TRBV27; D: NA; size: NA; J: TRBJ2-3
CDR3: CASSSGQFYGYTF; DNA: TGTGCCAGCAGCTCCGGACAGTTCTATGGCTACACCTTC; V: TRBV28; D: NA; size: NA; J: TRBJ1-2
CDR3: CASSLAPAGGLNYGYTF; DNA: TGTGCCAGCAGCTTAGCCCCGGCAGGGGGCCTTAACTATGGCTACACCTTC; V: TRBV11-2; D: TRBD1; size: NA; J: TRBJ1-2
CDR3: CASSPGTSLYGYTF; DNA: TGTGCCAGCAGCCCTGGGACATCACTCTATGGCTACACCTTC; V: TRBV7-9; D: NA; size: NA; J: TRBJ1-2
CDR3: CASGGWTGRAFF; DNA: TGTGCCAGCGGAGGGTGGACAGGGAGAGCTTTCTTT; V: TRBV10-3; D: TRBD1; size: NA; J: TRBJ1-1
CDR3: CASSLSRLFVETQYF; DNA: TGTGCCAGCAGCTTATCCAGGTTGTTCGTCGAGACCCAGTACTTC; V: TRBV7-2; D: NA; size: NA; J: TRBJ2-5
CDR3: CAWSGGSGAQPQHF; DNA: TGTGCCTGGAGTGGAGGGTCGGGGGCCCAGCCCCAGCATTTT; V: TRBV30; D: NA; size: NA; J: TRBJ1-5
CDR3: CAATGLLSGANVLTF; DNA: TGTGCCGCGACCGGGCTACTCTCTGGGGCCAACGTCCTGACTTTC; V: TRBV10-3; D: NA; size: NA; J: TRBJ2-6
CDR3: CASSLSTGGPTYNEQFF; DNA: TGTGCCAGCAGTTTATCGACGGGAGGGCCAACCTACAATGAGCAGTTCTTC; V: TRBV27; D: TRBD2; size: NA; J: TRBJ2-1
CDR3: CASSLMEGLGDTQYF; DNA: TGTGCCAGCAGCTTGATGGAGGGCCTTGGAGATACGCAGTATTTT; V: TRBV5-6; D: NA; size: NA; J: TRBJ2-3
CDR3: CASRGTGVKAGANVLTF; DNA: TGTGCCAGCAGGGGGACCGGGGTAAAAGCTGGGGCCAACGTCCTGACTTTC; V: TRBV7-9; D: NA; size: NA; J: TRBJ2-6
CDR3: CASSLSSGSSYEQYF; DNA: TGTGCCAGCAGCTTAAGTAGCGGGAGCTCCTACGAGCAGTACTTC; V: TRBV7-9; D: TRBD2; size: NA; J: TRBJ2-7
CDR3: CASSPEGRSGNEQFF; DNA: TGTGCCAGCAGTCCGGAGGGACGGAGTGGCAATGAGCAGTTCTTC; V: TRBV11-2; D: NA; size: NA; J: TRBJ2-1
CDR3: CATKAGTGHGYTF; DNA: TGTGCCACCAAAGCCGGGACAGGGCATGGCTACACCTTC; V: TRBV27; D: TRBD1; size: NA; J: TRBJ1-2
CDR3: CASSRESGELFF; DNA: TGTGCCAGCAGCCGGGAATCCGGGGAGCTGTTTTTT; V: TRBV9; D: NA; size: NA; J: TRBJ2-2
CDR3: CASSDRVAGHYEQYF; DNA: TGCGCCAGCAGTGATCGGGTGGCGGGACACTACGAGCAGTACTTC; V: TRBV10-2; D: NA; size: NA; J: TRBJ2-7
CDR3: CASSYPEDSYEQYF; DNA: TGTGCCAGCAGTTACCCGGAGGACAGCTACGAGCAGTACTTC; V: TRBV6-6; D: NA; size: once; J: TRBJ2-7
CDR3: CASRAWERDSETQYF; DNA: TGTGCCAGTAGAGCGTGGGAGAGGGATTCGGAGACCCAGTACTTC; V: TRBV19; D: NA; size: NA; J: TRBJ2-5
CDR3: CASSLGRSSGTYEQFF; DNA: TGTGCCAGCAGCTTAGGCCGATCTAGCGGGACCTATGAGCAGTTCTTC; V: TRBV13; D: TRBD2; size: NA; J: TRBJ2-1
CDR3: CASSEYGVSTEAFF; DNA: TGTGCCAGCAGTGAATATGGGGTGAGCACTGAAGCTTTCTTT; V: TRBV6-1; D: NA; size: once; J: TRBJ1-1
CDR3: CASSPGLAGYEQYF; DNA: TGTGCCAGCAGTCCAGGACTAGCGGGCTACGAGCAGTACTTC; V: TRBV28; D: TRBD2; size: NA; J: TRBJ2-7